The 18 T cell receptor beta chains below were found in one sample sequenced in a study of tumor-infiltrating lymphocytes in primary liver carcinoma. The tissue used was unsorted bulk material of 20-30 mg. RNA and DNA were co-extracted from it with the AllPrep DNA/RNA mini kit. Synthesis of TCR beta cDNA was carried out from 450 to 500 ng total RNA with a constant-region primer. Three nested multiplex PCR rounds, a slightly modified ARM-PCR method, built the TCR beta libraries. PCR rounds one and two used TRBV1-TRBV30 forward primers with a C-beta reverse primer for about 11 cycles each. Via MiXCR, TCRdb re-called the multiplex PCR reads, giving one row per CDR3 protein. Of around 25,000 distinct CDR3 sequences listed, about 73% are singletons. Source material: liver tumor tissue from sampling region 3. Subset in this sample: tumor region T3, left-lateral pole. The receptors derive from a man aged 35 to 55 with primary liver carcinoma and hepatitis B virus infection.

As regards this clonotype: Mismatch with germline at one junction end may stem from a read error. The V call is TRBV10-3, the J call TRBJ1-5, with no clear D. Germline-derived CDR1 and CDR2 are ENHRY and SYGVKD. This CDR3 region has 14 residues. The CDR3 loop is CAICDYEGDRPQHF. CDR3 sequence (DNA): TGTGCCATCTGTGACTATGAGGGCGATCGGCCCCAGCATTTT.

The table lists this clonotype with many counts. The rearrangement joins TRBV25-1 to TRBJ1-4; TRBD1 aligns across 8 bases. With 2 bases clipped from V and 8 bases from J, the junction kept 7 bases outside the gene matches. In germline, CDR1 is MGHDK, CDR2 SYGVNS. CDR3 length: 15 residues. CDR3 residues: CASSEGGQGGEKLFF. For the CDR3, the DNA is TGTGCCAGCAGTGAAGGCGGACAGGGAGGGGAAAAACTGTTTTTT.

The table lists this clonotype with a count of one. The chain uses TRBV4-1 and TRBJ2-3; D perhaps matches TRBD2 (6 bases). The CDR3 loop spans 16 amino acids. V was pared by 2 bases and J by 1 base, with 13 bases between. CDR1 is MGHRA, CDR2 YSYEKL, per germline. The CDR3 here is CASSQRLARGTDTQYF. CDR3 nucleotides: TGCGCCAGCAGCCAACGGCTAGCGAGAGGCACAGATACGCAGTATTTT.

The gene calls are TRBV5-5 and TRBJ1-1; D call uncertain. With 7 bases removed from V and 0 bases from J, the gap between germline ends came to 16 bases. The CDR3 has 15 residues. Germline CDR1 reads SGHKS; CDR2 reads YYEKEE (reference sequence). The CDR3 region has the DNA TGTGCCAGCGATCCTCCCGGGTACCTGAACACTGAAGCTTTCTTT. It codes for CASDPPGYLNTEAFF.

This sequence joins TRBV6-6 and TRBJ1-2; 7 bases match TRBD1. This CDR3 region has 14 residues. The germline V gene has CDR1 MNHNY and CDR2 SVGAGI (reference sequence). Unmatched junction bases numbered 8, after V lost 6 bases and J lost 4 bases. In DNA form, the CDR3 reads TGTGCCAGCAGCGGAGCAGGGGGTGGCTATGGCTACACCTTC. The encoded protein is CASSGAGGGYGYTF.

Details on this clonotype: One end of the junction varies from germline; a read error may be responsible. This sequence joins TRBV28 and TRBJ2-1; D is ambiguous. The CDR3 has 15 amino acids. The germline V gene encodes CDR1 MDHEN and CDR2 SYDVKM. The CDR3, as DNA: TGTGCCAGCAGCCCCCCTCCCAGCTCCTACAAAGAGCAGCTCTTC. Translation: CASSPPPSSYKEQLF.

Points on this clonotype: Germline and junction disagree at one end, which may indicate a read error. This chain links TRBV9 with TRBJ2-7; 9 bases are shared with TRBD1. Germline-derived CDR1 and CDR2 are SGDLS and YYNGEE. The CDR3 is made up of 14 amino acids. CDR3 coding DNA: TGCGCCATCAGCGTGGGGACAGGGATATACGAGCAGTACTTC. This sequence encodes CAISVGTGIYEQYF.

Comments on this clonotype: Possible read error: a much larger clone is one base away. The genes are TRBV2 and TRBJ2-1; D remains ambiguous. CDR1 and CDR2 (germline): SNHLY, FYNNEI. The CDR3 sequence is 16 residues long. Trimming took off 8 bases at V and 4 bases at J, with 21 bases between the two ends. CDR3 loop: CASGNHGPTLYNEQFF. Here the CDR3 DNA reads TGTGCCAGCGGTAACCACGGACCAACCCTATACAATGAGCAGTTCTTC. Full variable domain (missing parts from reference TRBV2 and TRBJ2-1): EPEVTQTPSHQVTQMGQEVILRCVPISNHLYFYWYRQILGQKVEFLVSFYNNEISEKSEIFDDQFSVERPDGSNFTLKIRSTKLEDSAMYFCASGNHGPTLYNEQFFGPGTRLTVL.

Note on this clonotype: One end of the junction varies from germline; a read error may be responsible. The chain is built from TRBV12-3 or TRBV12-4 and TRBJ2-2; D is tentatively TRBD1 or TRBD2 (5 bases each). This CDR3 has 14 amino acids. The CDR3 DNA follows: TGTGCCAGCAGCCTCCACAGAGGGGCCGGGGAGCTCTTTTTT. Amino acid sequence: CASSLHRGAGELFF.

As for this clonotype: Mismatch with germline at one junction end may stem from a read error. This chain joins TRBV11-2 and TRBJ2-3; D is tentatively TRBD1 or TRBD2 (6 bases each). CDR3 length: 18 amino acids. The V gene's germline CDR1 is SGHAT and CDR2 FQNNGV. CDR3 sequence (DNA): TGTGCCAGCAGCTTAGCGGGGGCGTCTTCGTCGAGCTCAGATACACAGTATTTT. Residues: CASSLAGASSSSSDTQYF.

This chain joins TRBV6-6 and TRBJ2-1, with a possible D match to TRBD2 (5 bases). The CDR3 has 14 amino acids. CDR1 and CDR2 from the germline V gene are MNHNY and SVGAGI (reference sequence). CDR3 amino acids: CARSYNGAYNEQFF. The CDR3 nucleotides are TGTGCTAGAAGTTATAACGGGGCCTACAATGAGCAGTTCTTC.

A note on this clonotype: This likely comes from a read error, as the CDR3 has no conserved phenylalanine or tryptophan at its end. V gene TRBV11-2 combines with J gene TRBJ2-5, with 8 bases matching TRBD2. CDR1 SGHAT and CDR2 FQNNGV come from the germline V gene. This CDR3 spans 16 amino acids. The CDR3 region has the DNA TGTGCTAGCAGCCAAACTCCTGGCGGGGGGAAGGAGATCCAGTACTAC. Translation gives CASSQTPGGGKEIQYY.

This clonotype came up many times. The chain recombines TRBV5-6 with TRBJ1-3; no clear D. Trimming pared 5 bases from V and 4 bases from J, leaving 13 bases between. This CDR3 is 14 amino acids long. CDR1 and CDR2 from the germline V gene are SGHDT and YYEEEE. This CDR3 reads CASSNDPAGNTIYF. The CDR3 coding sequence is TGTGCCAGCAGTAACGACCCAGCCGGAAACACCATATATTTT.

A word on this clonotype: A read error is likely, as this CDR3 ends without the conserved phenylalanine or tryptophan. This chain joins TRBV10-2 and TRBJ1-2; D is unresolved. The CDR3 is 14 amino acids. The germline gives CDR1 WSHSY, CDR2 SAAADI. Trimming left V 2 bases short and J 2 bases short, with 9 bases between. The CDR3, as DNA: TGCGCCAGCAGTGAGCCGGGCAGAAACTATGGCTACACCCTC. This codes for CASSEPGRNYGYTL.

This clonotype was seen ten or more times. CDR3 DNA sequence: TGTGCCACCAGCAGAGGAGCGGGAGACAATGAGCAGTTCTTC. This sequence encodes CATSRGAGDNEQFF. V gene TRBV15 combines with J gene TRBJ2-1, with 8 bases lining up with TRBD2. Germline CDR1 and CDR2: LNHNV and YYDKDF (reference sequence). This CDR3 has 14 amino acids. The junction had 1 base not matched to a gene; V was cut back by 1 base and J by 5 bases. Filled out from reference TRBV15 and TRBJ2-1, the complete variable domain reads DAMVIQNPRYQVTQFGKPVTLSCSQTLNHNVMYWYQQKSSQAPKLLFHYYDKDFNNEADTPDNFQSRRPNTSFCFLDIRSPGLGDTAMYLCATSRGAGDNEQFFGPGTRLTVL.

Comment on this clonotype: A much larger clone is a single base away; this may be a read error. This CDR3 is CSVGGRTAETQYF. DNA of the CDR3: TGCAGCGTTGGTGGGAGGACCGCTGAGACCCAGTACTTC. The chain is built from TRBV29-1 and TRBJ2-5; D may be TRBD2 (6 bases). Trimming took off 4 bases at V and 5 bases at J, with 14 bases between the two ends. The length of the CDR3 is 13 residues. CDR1 and CDR2 (germline): SQVTM, ANQGSEA.

Of note for this clonotype: Because the CDR3 is missing its conserved closing phenylalanine or tryptophan, this is likely a read error. The V and J genes are TRBV11-2 and TRBJ2-1; D is undetermined. Germline-derived CDR1 and CDR2 are SGHAT and FQNNGV. The CDR3 spans 14 residues. The CDR3 sequence: CACSIYRLVSEQFL. The CDR3 DNA reads TGTGCCTGCAGCATATACCGGCTAGTTAGTGAGCAGTTCTTG.

The chain is built from TRBV11-2 and TRBJ2-5, with a weak D call TRBD2 (5 bases). Trimming cost V 1 base and J 5 bases, with 23 bases left between them. The CDR3 length is 18 residues. Looked up from germline, CDR1 is SGHAT and CDR2 is FQNNGV. The CDR3 protein is CASSLVRLALGKKETQYF. The CDR3 nucleotides are TGTGCCAGCAGCTTAGTGAGGCTAGCCCTGGGGAAAAAGGAGACCCAGTACTTC.